This record concerns one T cell receptor (beta chain) sequence. Its antigen is not known. This sample is drawn from a study of cytomegalovirus exposure and HLA in healthy donors. The CDR3 is 14 amino acids. Germline CDR1 reads SGDLS; CDR2 reads YYNGEE. V shed 0 bases and J shed 2 bases, with 6 bases lying between them. Amplification used 60 Vbeta primers and 13 Jbeta primers. Using immunoSEQ multiplex PCR, the repertoire was profiled, and TCRdb retains in-frame clones only, with some absent. The sample lists approximately 140,000 clones; about 76% were seen once. Study-wide results and limits: CMV serostatus was the sole immune exposure information available. In a later analysis, across HLA loci, associated TCR counts were highest for DRB1, lowest for HLA-C. The Asian-associated ancestry cluster reportedly had fewer N-insertions than the 666-donor mean in a later analysis.

Sequenced input: PBMCs. The chain combines TRBV9 with TRBJ1-3; D not resolved. The source of this sequence is a human donor in good health. CDR3 amino acids: CASSVGGTGNTIYF. CDR3 nucleotides: TGTGCCAGCAGCGTAGGAGGGACTGGAAACACCATATATTTT.